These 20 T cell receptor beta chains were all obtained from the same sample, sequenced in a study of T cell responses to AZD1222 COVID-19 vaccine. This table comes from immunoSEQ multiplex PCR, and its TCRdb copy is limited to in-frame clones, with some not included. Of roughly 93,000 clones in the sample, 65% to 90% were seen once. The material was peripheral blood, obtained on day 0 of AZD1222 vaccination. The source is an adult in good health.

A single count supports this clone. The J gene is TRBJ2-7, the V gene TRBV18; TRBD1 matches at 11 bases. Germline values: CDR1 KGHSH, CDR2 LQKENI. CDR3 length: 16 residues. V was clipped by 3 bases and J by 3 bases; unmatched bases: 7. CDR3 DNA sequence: TGTGCCAGCTCACCGACCACCGGGACAGGGGGCTACGAGCAGTACTTC. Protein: CASSPTTGTGGYEQYF.

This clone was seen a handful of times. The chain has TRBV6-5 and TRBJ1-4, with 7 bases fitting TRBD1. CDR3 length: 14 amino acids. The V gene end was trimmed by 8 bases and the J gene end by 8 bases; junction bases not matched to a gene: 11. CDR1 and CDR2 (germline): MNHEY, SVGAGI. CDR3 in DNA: TGTGCCAGCGGAACAGGGGCCTTTTACGAAAAACTGTTTTTT. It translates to CASGTGAFYEKLFF.

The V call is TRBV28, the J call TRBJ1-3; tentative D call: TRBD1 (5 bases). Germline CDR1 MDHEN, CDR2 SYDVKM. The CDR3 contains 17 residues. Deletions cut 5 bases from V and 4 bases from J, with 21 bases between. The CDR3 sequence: CASSTDQGPMGGNTIYF. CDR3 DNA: TGTGCCAGCAGTACGGATCAGGGTCCAATGGGAGGAAACACCATATATTTT.

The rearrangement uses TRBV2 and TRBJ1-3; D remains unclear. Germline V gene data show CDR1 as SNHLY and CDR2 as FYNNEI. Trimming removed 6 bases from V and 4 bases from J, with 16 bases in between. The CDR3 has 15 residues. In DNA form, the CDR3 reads TGTGCCAGCAGAGGAACAGAGAACGCCGGAAACACCATATATTTT. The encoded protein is CASRGTENAGNTIYF. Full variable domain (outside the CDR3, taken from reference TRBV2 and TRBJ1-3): EPEVTQTPSHQVTQMGQEVILRCVPISNHLYFYWYRQILGQKVEFLVSFYNNEISEKSEIFDDQFSVERPDGSNFTLKIRSTKLEDSAMYFCASRGTENAGNTIYFGEGSWLTVV.

CDR3 sequence (DNA): TGTGCCAGCAGTACCGACAGCAATAATGAAAAACTGTTTTTT. Translating gives CASSTDSNNEKLFF. The gene calls are TRBV2 and TRBJ1-4; a weak D match, TRBD1 (5 bases). CDR3 size: 14 residues. Trimming removed 5 bases at V and 4 bases at J, with 11 bases between. Germline V gene data show CDR1 as SNHLY and CDR2 as FYNNEI.

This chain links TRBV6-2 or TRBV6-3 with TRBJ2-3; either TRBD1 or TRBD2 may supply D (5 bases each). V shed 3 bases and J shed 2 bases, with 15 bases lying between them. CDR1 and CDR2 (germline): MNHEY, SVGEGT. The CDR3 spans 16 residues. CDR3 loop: CASSYLLGALTDTQYF. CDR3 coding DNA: TGTGCCAGCAGTTATCTACTAGGGGCGCTCACAGATACGCAGTATTTT.

The CDR3, as DNA: TGTGCCAGTAGAGCAAGGATGTGGACAGAGTATGGCTACACCTTC. Its translation is CASRARMWTEYGYTF. The genes are TRBV19 and TRBJ1-2, with a tentative D call TRBD1 (6 bases). Looked up from germline, CDR1 is LNHDA and CDR2 is SQIVND (reference sequence). The ends were cut back, 6 bases at V and 5 bases at J, with 19 bases in the middle. CDR3 length equals 15 residues.

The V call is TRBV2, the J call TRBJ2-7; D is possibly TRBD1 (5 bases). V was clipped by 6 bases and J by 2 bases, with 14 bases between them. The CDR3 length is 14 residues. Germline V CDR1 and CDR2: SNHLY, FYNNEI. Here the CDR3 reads CASRPRDHTYEQYF. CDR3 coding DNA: TGTGCCAGCAGGCCCAGGGATCACACCTACGAGCAGTACTTC.

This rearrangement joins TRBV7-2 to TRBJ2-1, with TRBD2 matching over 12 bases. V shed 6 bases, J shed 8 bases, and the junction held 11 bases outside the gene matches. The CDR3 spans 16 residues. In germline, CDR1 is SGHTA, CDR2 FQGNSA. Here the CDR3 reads CASSPSGGAVGHEQFF. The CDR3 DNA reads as TGTGCCAGCAGTCCTAGCGGGGGGGCGGTTGGCCATGAGCAGTTCTTC.

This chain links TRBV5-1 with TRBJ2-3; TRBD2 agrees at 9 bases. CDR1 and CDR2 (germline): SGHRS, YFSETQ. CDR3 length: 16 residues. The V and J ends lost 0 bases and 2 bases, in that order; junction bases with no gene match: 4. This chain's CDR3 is CASSLGASGNTDTQYF. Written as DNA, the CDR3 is TGCGCCAGCAGCTTGGGGGCTAGCGGGAACACAGATACGCAGTATTTT.

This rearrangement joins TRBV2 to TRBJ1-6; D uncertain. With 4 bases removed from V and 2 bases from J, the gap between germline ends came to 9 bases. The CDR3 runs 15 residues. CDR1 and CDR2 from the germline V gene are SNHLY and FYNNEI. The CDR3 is CASSGGLPYNSPLHF. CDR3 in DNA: TGTGCCAGCAGTGGAGGGTTGCCCTATAATTCACCCCTCCACTTT.

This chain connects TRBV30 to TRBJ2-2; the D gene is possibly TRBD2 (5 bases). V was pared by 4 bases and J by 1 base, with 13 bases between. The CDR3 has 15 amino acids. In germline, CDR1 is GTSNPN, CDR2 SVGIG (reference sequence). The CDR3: CAWKDSPLNTGELFF. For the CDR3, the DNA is TGTGCCTGGAAGGACTCACCTTTGAACACCGGGGAGCTGTTTTTT.

CDR3 loop: CASSVGQRYGYTF. The CDR3 DNA is TGTGCCAGCAGCGTGGGACAGCGCTATGGCTACACCTTC. The rearrangement links TRBV3-1 (or the pseudogene TRBV3-2) to TRBJ1-2; 7 nucleotides agree with TRBD1. With V trimmed by 5 bases and J by 4 bases, 4 bases remained unmatched. The V gene's germline CDR1 is LGHDT and CDR2 YNNKEL (reference sequence). The CDR3 has 13 residues.

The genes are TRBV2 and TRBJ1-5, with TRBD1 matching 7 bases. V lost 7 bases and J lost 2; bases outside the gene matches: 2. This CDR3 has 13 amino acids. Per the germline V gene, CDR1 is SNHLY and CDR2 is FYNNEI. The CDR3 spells CASTGQGNQPQHF. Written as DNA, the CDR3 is TGTGCCAGCACCGGACAGGGCAATCAGCCCCAGCATTTT.

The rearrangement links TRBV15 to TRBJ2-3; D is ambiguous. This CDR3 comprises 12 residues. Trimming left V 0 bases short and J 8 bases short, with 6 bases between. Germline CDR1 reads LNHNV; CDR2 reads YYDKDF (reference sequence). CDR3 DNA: TGTGCCACCAGCAGAGAAGGGCGTACGCAGTATTTT. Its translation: CATSREGRTQYF.

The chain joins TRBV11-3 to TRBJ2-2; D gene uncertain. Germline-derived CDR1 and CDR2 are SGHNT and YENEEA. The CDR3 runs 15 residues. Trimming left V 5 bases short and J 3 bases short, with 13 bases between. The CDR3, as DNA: TGTGCCAGCAGCCCCAAGGGCCTGTACACCGGGGAGCTGTTTTTT. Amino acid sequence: CASSPKGLYTGELFF.

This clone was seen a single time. The CDR3 region has the DNA TGTGCCAGTAGGCCCGGGACAGGGGGCTTCAGCTACGAGCAGTACTTC. Protein: CASRPGTGGFSYEQYF. The chain couples TRBV19 to TRBJ2-7; 12 nucleotides agree with TRBD1. The V and J ends lost 6 bases and 3 bases, in that order; junction bases with no gene match: 9. The CDR3 runs 16 residues. Germline assignment: CDR1 LNHDA and CDR2 SQIVND (reference sequence).

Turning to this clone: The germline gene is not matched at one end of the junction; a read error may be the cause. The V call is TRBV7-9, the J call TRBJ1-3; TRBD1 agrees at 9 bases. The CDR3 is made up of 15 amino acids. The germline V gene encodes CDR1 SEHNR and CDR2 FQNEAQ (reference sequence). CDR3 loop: CASSLGTGTGSTIYF. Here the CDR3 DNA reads TGTGCCAGCAGCCTAGGGACAGGGACGGGAAGCACCATATATTTT.

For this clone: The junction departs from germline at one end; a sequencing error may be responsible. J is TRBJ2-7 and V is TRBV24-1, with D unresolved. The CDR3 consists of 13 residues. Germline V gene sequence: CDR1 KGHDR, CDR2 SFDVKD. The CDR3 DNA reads TGTGCCACCAGTGATTTTGGCTCCCACGAGCAGTACTTC. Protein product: CATSDFGSHEQYF.

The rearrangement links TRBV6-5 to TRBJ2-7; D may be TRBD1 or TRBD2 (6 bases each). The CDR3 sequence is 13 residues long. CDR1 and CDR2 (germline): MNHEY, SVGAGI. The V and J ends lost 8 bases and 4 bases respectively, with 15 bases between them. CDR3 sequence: CASGRGRDYEQYF. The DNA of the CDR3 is TGTGCCAGCGGCCGGGGGCGTGATTACGAGCAGTACTTC.